The 3 T cell receptor beta chains reported below all come from one sample, sequenced in a study of T cell responses to AZD1222 COVID-19 vaccine. Produced via immunoSEQ multiplex PCR; TCRdb's table is partial and in-frame only. This repertoire shows fewer than 85,000 clones, 85% to 90% found once; its top ten account for under 35%. The source material was peripheral blood, sampled on day 0 of AZD1222 vaccination. All receptors derive from an adult in good health.

This clone was observed a single time. This rearrangement joins TRBV30 to TRBJ2-3; TRBD2 matches 10 bases. CDR3 length equals 16 residues. Germline CDR1 reads GTSNPN; CDR2 reads SVGIG (reference sequence). Trimming at V came to 2 bases and at J to 3 bases, leaving 8 bases not matched to a gene. CDR3: CAWSLFATSGTDTQYF. CDR3 in DNA: TGTGCCTGGAGTTTATTCGCGACTAGCGGGACAGATACGCAGTATTTT.

The V gene is TRBV11-2, the J gene TRBJ2-1, with TRBD2 identical over 10 bases. Germline-derived CDR1 and CDR2 are SGHAT and FQNNGV. The CDR3 sequence is 16 residues long. Losses at the gene ends were 7 bases for V and 4 bases for J; bases not matched to a gene: 10. The CDR3 DNA reads TGTGCCAGCAAACAAACCGGGACTAGCGTGTACAATGAGCAGTTCTTC. It yields the protein CASKQTGTSVYNEQFF. Based on the CDR3 plus reference TRBV11-2 and TRBJ2-1, the full variable domain is EAGVAQSPRYKIIEKRQSVAFWCNPISGHATLYWYQQILGQGPKLLIQFQNNGVVDDSQLPKDRFSAERLKGVDSTLKIQPAKLEDSAVYLCASKQTGTSVYNEQFFGPGTRLTVL.

The chain has TRBV28 and TRBJ2-5, with D uncertain. CDR1 and CDR2 from the germline V gene are MDHEN and SYDVKM. Trimming took off 6 bases at V and 0 bases at J, with 14 bases between the two ends. The CDR3 has 15 amino acids. The CDR3 here is CASSPMAIYQETQYF. DNA for the CDR3: TGTGCCAGCAGCCCCATGGCGATATACCAAGAGACCCAGTACTTC.